This passage covers 26 T cell receptor beta chains from one sample sequenced in a study of CD8+ T cells in alopecia areata. RNA, once extracted, was reverse transcribed into cDNA for use as the sequencing template. Data came from immunoSEQ multiplex PCR; TCRdb stores just in-frame clones and leaves some out. Found here are 150,000 to 200,000 clones, 58% of them singletons; the top ten hold around 12%. Noted treatment: oral pan-JAK inhibitor, 5-10 mg twice daily. The sequenced sample was CD8+ T cells sorted from blood, obtained at week 24, from a patient treated with tofacitinib. All receptors come from a human donor with alopecia areata.

This clone was picked up one time. This chain connects TRBV5-4 to TRBJ2-1, with D unresolved. CDR1 is SGHNT, CDR2 YYREEE, per germline (reference sequence). Trimming shortened V by 2 bases and J by 9 bases, and 9 bases separated the two germline ends. CDR3 length: 12 amino acids. CDR3 sequence reads: CASSFRATEQFF. Written as DNA, the CDR3 is TGTGCCAGCAGCTTTCGGGCCACTGAGCAGTTCTTC.

V is TRBV30 and J is TRBJ1-1, with D hard to call. The CDR3 consists of 13 residues. V was trimmed by 0 bases and J by 0 bases, leaving 5 bases between them. Germline CDR1 and CDR2: GTSNPN and SVGIG (reference sequence). CDR3 sequence reads: CAWSVTLNTEAFF. In nucleotides, the CDR3 is TGTGCCTGGAGTGTAACATTGAACACTGAAGCTTTCTTT.

This CDR3 reads CASSLMSQPQHF. The CDR3 bases are TGTGCCAGCAGCTTAATGTCTCAGCCCCAGCATTTT. The chain links TRBV7-9 to TRBJ1-5; D is unresolved. The CDR3 runs 12 residues. The germline gives CDR1 SEHNR, CDR2 FQNEAQ (reference sequence). Trimming pared 2 bases from V and 6 bases from J, leaving 5 bases between.

The chain has TRBV6-5 and TRBJ2-1; D is possibly TRBD2 (5 bases). This CDR3 is built from 13 residues. Germline values: CDR1 MNHEY, CDR2 SVGAGI. Trimming removed 0 bases at V and 6 bases at J, with 6 bases between. CDR3 nucleotides: TGTGCCAGCAGTTACTCAGGACTCAATGAGCAGTTCTTC. This gives the protein CASSYSGLNEQFF.

Comments on this clone: Other DNA sequences from this sample encode an identical CDR3 as well. This CDR3 is CAWSGGGQETQYF. DNA for the CDR3: TGTGCCTGGTCTGGGGGTGGCCAAGAGACCCAGTACTTC. The V call is TRBV30, the J call TRBJ2-5; D is possibly TRBD1 or TRBD2 (5 bases each). Germline V gene sequence: CDR1 GTSNPN, CDR2 SVGIG (reference sequence). V was pared by 5 bases and J by 1 base, with 11 bases between. CDR3 length equals 13 residues.

The chain links TRBV11-2 to TRBJ1-2; TRBD1 matches at 8 bases. This CDR3 is 14 amino acids long. The V gene end was trimmed by 1 base and the J gene end by 7 bases; junction bases not matched to a gene: 5. Germline CDR1 reads SGHAT; CDR2 reads FQNNGV. CDR3 sequence reads: CASSLAGTGVGYTF. The CDR3 DNA follows: TGTGCCAGCAGCTTAGCCGGGACAGGCGTTGGCTACACCTTC.

This clone was observed a few times. This chain connects TRBV4-1 to TRBJ2-5; D unclear. Germline V gene lookup returns CDR1 MGHRA and CDR2 YSYEKL. CDR3 size: 15 residues. Between the trimmed V and J ends, which lost 0 bases and 4 bases, there was a span of 12 bases. CDR3 sequence: CASSQEAVGGETQYF. Written as DNA, the CDR3 is TGCGCCAGCAGCCAAGAGGCGGTCGGTGGAGAGACCCAGTACTTC.

This clone was picked up a small number of times. The genes are TRBV29-1 and TRBJ2-1, with D unclear. Per germline, CDR1 SQVTM and CDR2 ANQGSEA. This CDR3 region has 16 residues. The V gene lost 2 bases and the J gene lost 1 base, with 15 bases spanning the gap. CDR3: CSVEIGAHGSYNEQFF. As DNA, the CDR3 is TGCAGCGTTGAAATAGGAGCCCACGGGTCCTACAATGAGCAGTTCTTC.

This clone was counted between two and nine times. The CDR3 DNA follows: TGTGCCAGCAGCCTTAGGGGTAGTGGAAACACCATATATTTT. Translated: CASSLRGSGNTIYF. V usage is TRBV14 and J usage is TRBJ1-3, with D possibly matching TRBD1 (5 bases). V was pared by 4 bases and J by 3 bases, with 10 bases between. The CDR3 extends over 14 amino acids. Per the germline V gene, CDR1 is SGHDN and CDR2 is FVKESK.

CDR3 residues: CSVVGQGRSYEQYF. The CDR3 coding sequence is TGCAGCGTTGTCGGGCAGGGGCGGTCCTACGAGCAGTACTTC. The V call is TRBV29-1, the J call TRBJ2-7; tentative D call: TRBD1 (6 bases). Trimming stripped 4 bases from V and 1 base from J, with 14 bases between. This CDR3 has 14 residues. Germline V lookup: CDR1 SQVTM, CDR2 ANQGSEA.

The J gene is TRBJ2-1, the V gene TRBV6-5, with D unclear. Germline values: CDR1 MNHEY, CDR2 SVGAGI. Between the trimmed V and J ends, which lost 4 bases and 13 bases, there was a span of 11 bases. The CDR3 spans 11 residues. CDR3 sequence (DNA): TGTGCCAGCAGTTTAGGCGTTTCTCAGTTCTTC. It translates to CASSLGVSQFF.

The chain links TRBV7-9 to TRBJ1-1, with D perhaps matching TRBD1 (5 bases). This CDR3 comprises 14 residues. CDR1 is SEHNR and CDR2 is FQNEAQ in the germline V gene (reference sequence). Trimming shortened V by 8 bases and J by 7 bases, and 20 bases separated the two germline ends. CDR3 amino acids: CASEIGGREGEAFF. The CDR3 coding sequence is TGTGCCAGCGAGATAGGAGGCAGGGAGGGTGAAGCTTTCTTT.

The rearrangement uses TRBV9 and TRBJ2-1, with D tentatively TRBD2 (5 bases). The V gene's germline CDR1 is SGDLS and CDR2 YYNGEE. The CDR3 spans 14 residues. V was pared by 1 base and J by 10 bases, with 15 bases between. DNA for the CDR3: TGTGCCAGCAGCGTACTAGCCCTCAAACACGAGCAGTTCTTC. This encodes CASSVLALKHEQFF.

A few counts support this clone. The chain uses TRBV27 and TRBJ2-5; D remains ambiguous. Trimming took 11 bases from V and 1 from J, leaving 20 bases between them. The CDR3 contains 15 residues. Germline V CDR1 and CDR2: MNHEY, SMNVEV (reference sequence). CDR3 DNA: TGTGCCCAGCGCCAGGACCGTCGATTCCAAGAGACCCAGTACTTC. It yields the protein CAQRQDRRFQETQYF.

The CDR3 reads CASSPRDGGSRTEAFF. The DNA of the CDR3 is TGCGCCAGCAGCCCTCGAGACGGGGGCAGTCGGACTGAAGCTTTCTTT. The chain couples TRBV5-1 to TRBJ1-1, with TRBD1 as a possible D gene (6 bases). V lost 4 bases to trimming and J lost 5 bases, with 21 bases between them. In germline, CDR1 is SGHRS, CDR2 YFSETQ. The CDR3 loop spans 16 amino acids.

In DNA form, the CDR3 reads TGTGCCAGCAGCGTGGGGAGCCCAGATACGCAGTATTTT. Protein product: CASSVGSPDTQYF. This chain connects TRBV5-6 to TRBJ2-3, with D perhaps TRBD2 (5 bases). Germline CDR1 reads SGHDT; CDR2 reads YYEEEE. CDR3 length equals 13 residues. Trimming pared 4 bases from V and 4 bases from J, leaving 10 bases between. The full variable domain, rest sourced from reference TRBV5-6 and TRBJ2-3, is DAGVTQSPTHLIKTRGQQVTLRCSPKSGHDTVSWYQQALGQGPQFIFQYYEEEERQRGNFPDRFSGHQFPNYSSELNVNALLLGDSALYLCASSVGSPDTQYFGPGTRLTVL.

The chain couples TRBV19 to TRBJ2-1; TRBD2 aligns across 9 bases. The CDR3 covers 15 residues. The germline CDR1 and CDR2 sequences are LNHDA and SQIVND (reference sequence). The V segment lost 5 bases and the J segment 7 bases; nucleotides outside the gene matches: 9. CDR3 in DNA: TGTGCCAGTAGTTATGGCGGAGGACTAGCGAATGAGCAGTTCTTC. Its translation is CASSYGGGLANEQFF. The full variable domain, in which reference TRBV19 and TRBJ2-1 provide the parts outside the CDR3, is DGGITQSPKYLFRKEGQNVTLSCEQNLNHDAMYWYRQDPGQGLRLIYYSQIVNDFQKGDIAEGYSVSREKKESFPLTVTSAQKNPTAFYLCASSYGGGLANEQFFGPGTRLTVL.

V usage is TRBV4-1 and J usage is TRBJ1-1; 8 bases are shared with TRBD1. The CDR3 consists of 14 residues. J was trimmed by 5 bases and V by 4 bases; bases with no gene match: 6. The germline CDR1 and CDR2 sequences are MGHRA and YSYEKL. The CDR3 here is CASSRGQGGTEAFF. The CDR3 coding sequence is TGCGCCAGCAGCCGAGGACAGGGAGGAACTGAAGCTTTCTTT.

This chain connects TRBV4-2 to TRBJ2-7; perhaps TRBD1 as D (6 bases). This CDR3 is 15 amino acids long. CDR1 is LGHNA and CDR2 is YNFKEQ in the germline V gene. V lost 4 bases and J 0 bases, leaving 13 bases between the germline ends. Written as DNA, the CDR3 is TGTGCCAGCAGCCCACAGGGCTGGGGCTCCTACGAGCAGTACTTC. Residues: CASSPQGWGSYEQYF.

The chain employs TRBV25-1 and TRBJ1-2; D is perhaps TRBD1 (6 bases). The CDR3 runs to 13 residues. Germline CDR1 MGHDK, CDR2 SYGVNS. V lost 6 bases, J lost 4 bases, and 12 bases lay in between. CDR3 sequence (DNA): TGTGCCAGCAGGGGGGACACACTCTATGGCTACACCTTC. Translating it yields CASRGDTLYGYTF.

CDR3 bases: TGTGCCAGCAGTTTATCCGGCAGGGTCGGTGAAAAACTGTTTTTT. Amino acids: CASSLSGRVGEKLFF. The chain carries TRBV27 and TRBJ1-4; D is perhaps TRBD1 (5 bases). V was shortened by 0 bases and J by 7 bases, with 12 bases between the two germline ends. The CDR3 covers 15 residues. CDR1 and CDR2 from the germline V gene are MNHEY and SMNVEV (reference sequence).

The chain is built from TRBV6-1 and TRBJ1-2, with D maybe TRBD1 (5 bases). V gave up 9 bases and J gave up 5 bases, with 22 bases separating them. CDR1 and CDR2 (germline): MNHNS, SASEGT. CDR3 length: 15 amino acids. Here the CDR3 reads CASEGSQAPGYGYTF. CDR3 coding DNA: TGTGCCAGTGAGGGGTCCCAGGCCCCAGGTTATGGCTACACCTTC.

The rearrangement links TRBV5-6 to TRBJ1-4; TRBD1 agrees at 9 bases. J lost 6 bases, V lost 3 bases, and 3 bases had no gene match. The germline CDR1 and CDR2 sequences are SGHDT and YYEEEE. The CDR3 is made up of 14 amino acids. The CDR3 reads CASSSGTGHEKLFF. The CDR3 DNA follows: TGTGCCAGCAGCTCCGGGACAGGGCATGAAAAACTGTTTTTT.

J is TRBJ1-2 and V is TRBV29-1; TRBD1 matches 7 bases. Germline V gene sequence: CDR1 SQVTM, CDR2 ANQGSEA. This CDR3 contains 12 residues. Trimming took 5 bases from V and 8 from J; bases not matched to a gene: 8. CDR3 in DNA: TGCAGCGTTCCAGGGGGTGTCTCCGGCTACACCTTC. Translating gives CSVPGGVSGYTF.

This clone was counted between two and nine times. The chain employs TRBV29-1 and TRBJ2-5, with D tentatively TRBD1 (5 bases). The CDR3 contains 12 residues. The germline V gene has CDR1 SQVTM and CDR2 ANQGSEA. The ends were cut back, 6 bases at V and 5 bases at J, with 13 bases in the middle. CDR3 DNA sequence: TGCAGCGTCTCAGGGCTTCGGGAGACCCAGTACTTC. Translating gives CSVSGLRETQYF.

The chain recombines TRBV7-9 with TRBJ1-1, with 7 bases identical to TRBD1. The CDR3 covers 11 residues. Germline CDR1 SEHNR, CDR2 FQNEAQ (reference sequence). Germline trimming cut 2 bases from V and 10 bases from J; bases unmatched to any gene: 1. The CDR3 DNA sequence: TGTGCCAGCAGCTTAAACAGGGGAGCTTTCTTT. It is translated as CASSLNRGAFF.